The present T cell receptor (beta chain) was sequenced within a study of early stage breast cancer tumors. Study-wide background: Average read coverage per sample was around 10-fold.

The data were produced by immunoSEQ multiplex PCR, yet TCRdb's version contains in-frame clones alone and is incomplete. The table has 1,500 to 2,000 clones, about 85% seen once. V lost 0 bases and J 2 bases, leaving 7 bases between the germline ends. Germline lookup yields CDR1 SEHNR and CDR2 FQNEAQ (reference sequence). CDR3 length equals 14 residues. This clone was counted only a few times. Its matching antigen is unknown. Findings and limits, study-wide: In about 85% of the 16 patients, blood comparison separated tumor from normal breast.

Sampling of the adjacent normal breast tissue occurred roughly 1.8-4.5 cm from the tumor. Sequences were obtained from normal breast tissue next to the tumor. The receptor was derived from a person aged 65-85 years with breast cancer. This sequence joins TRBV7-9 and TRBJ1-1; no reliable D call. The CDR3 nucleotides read TGTGCCAGCAGCTTAGCTTCTCCCAACACTGAAGCTTTCTTT. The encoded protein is CASSLASPNTEAFF.